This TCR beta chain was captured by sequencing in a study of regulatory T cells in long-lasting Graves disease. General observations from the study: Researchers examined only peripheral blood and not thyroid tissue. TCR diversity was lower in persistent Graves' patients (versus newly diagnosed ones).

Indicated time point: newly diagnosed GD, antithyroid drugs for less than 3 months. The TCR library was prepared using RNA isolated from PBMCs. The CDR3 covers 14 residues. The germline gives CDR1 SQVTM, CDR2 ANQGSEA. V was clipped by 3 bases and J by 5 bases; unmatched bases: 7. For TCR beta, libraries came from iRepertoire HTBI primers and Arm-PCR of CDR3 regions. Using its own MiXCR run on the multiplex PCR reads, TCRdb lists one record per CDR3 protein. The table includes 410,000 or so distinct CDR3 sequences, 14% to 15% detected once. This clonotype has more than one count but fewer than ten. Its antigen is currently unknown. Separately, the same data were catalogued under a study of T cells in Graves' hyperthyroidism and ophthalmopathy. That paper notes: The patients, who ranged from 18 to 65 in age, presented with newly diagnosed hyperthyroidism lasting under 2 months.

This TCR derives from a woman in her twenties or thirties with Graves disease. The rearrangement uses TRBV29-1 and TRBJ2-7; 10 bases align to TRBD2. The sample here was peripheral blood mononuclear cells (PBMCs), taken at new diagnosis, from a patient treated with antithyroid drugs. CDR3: CSVETRTSGNEQYF. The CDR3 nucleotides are TGCAGCGTTGAGACTCGGACTAGCGGAAACGAGCAGTACTTC.